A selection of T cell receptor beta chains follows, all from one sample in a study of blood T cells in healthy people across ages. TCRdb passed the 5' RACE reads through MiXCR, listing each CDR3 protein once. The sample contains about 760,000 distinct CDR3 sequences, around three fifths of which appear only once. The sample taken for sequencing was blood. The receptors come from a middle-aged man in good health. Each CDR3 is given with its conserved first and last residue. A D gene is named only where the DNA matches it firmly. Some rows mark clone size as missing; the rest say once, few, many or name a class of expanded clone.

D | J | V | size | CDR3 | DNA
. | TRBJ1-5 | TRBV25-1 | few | CASSGPGVWAQPQHF | TGTGCCAGCAGTGGCCCTGGGGTGTGGGCTCAGCCCCAGCATTTT
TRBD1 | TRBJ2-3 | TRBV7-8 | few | CASSSGGRVTDTQYF | TGTGCCAGCAGCTCAGGGGGACGTGTCACAGATACGCAGTATTTT
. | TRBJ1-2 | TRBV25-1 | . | CASSEYIGGGRYTF | TGTGCCAGCAGTGAATATATAGGGGGGGGCCGATACACCTTC
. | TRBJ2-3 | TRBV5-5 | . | CASSLYQSTDTQYF | TGTGCCAGCAGCTTATATCAGAGCACAGATACGCAGTATTTT
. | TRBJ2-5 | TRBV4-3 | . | CASSQDEGTYNEQYF | TGCGCCAGCAGCCAAGATGAAGGGACATACAATGAGCAGTACTTC
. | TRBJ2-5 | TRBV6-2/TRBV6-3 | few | CASSSDGDYSGTQYF | TGTGCCAGCAGTTCCGACGGAGACTATTCAGGGACCCAGTACTTC
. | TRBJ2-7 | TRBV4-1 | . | CASSRLAEGLSEQYF | TGCGCCAGCAGCCGCCTGGCGGAGGGACTCTCCGAGCAGTACTTC
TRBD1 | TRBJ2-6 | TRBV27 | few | CASSLSTGGTGANVLTF | TGTGCCAGCAGTTTATCGACAGGGGGCACTGGGGCCAACGTCCTGACTTTC
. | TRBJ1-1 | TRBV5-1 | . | CASSLNGPVEAFF | TGCGCCAGCAGCTTGAACGGTCCTGTAGAAGCTTTCTTT
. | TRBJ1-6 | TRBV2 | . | CATRRPYNSPLHF | TGTGCCACCAGACGGCCATATAATTCACCCCTCCACTTT
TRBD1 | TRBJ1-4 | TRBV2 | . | CASRIMDRDNEKLFF | TGTGCCAGCAGAATCATGGACAGGGATAATGAAAAACTGTTTTTT
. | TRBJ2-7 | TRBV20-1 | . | CSAWEPTRYEQYF | TGCAGTGCTTGGGAACCCACCAGATACGAGCAGTACTTC
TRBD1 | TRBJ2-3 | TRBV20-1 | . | CSAYPGQDISSTDTQYF | TGCAGTGCTTACCCGGGACAGGATATCTCCAGCACAGATACGCAGTATTTT
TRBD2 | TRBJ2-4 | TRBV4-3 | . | CASSQGTSGEFPRYF | TGCGCCAGCAGCCAAGGTACTAGCGGGGAATTCCCCAGGTACTTC
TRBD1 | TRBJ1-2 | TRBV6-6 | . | CASSYSPGQALRNGYTF | TGTGCCAGCAGTTACTCGCCAGGACAGGCACTCCGTAATGGCTACACCTTC
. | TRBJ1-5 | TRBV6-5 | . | CASRPRQAGRRQPQHF | TGTGCCAGCAGGCCCCGGCAGGCAGGCCGTCGTCAGCCCCAGCATTTT
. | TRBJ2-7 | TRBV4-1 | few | CASSQDRAPGTPTYEQYF | TGCGCCAGCAGCCAAGATCGGGCGCCAGGGACACCGACCTACGAGCAGTACTTC
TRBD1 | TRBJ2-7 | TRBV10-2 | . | CASRIGTGVGPYEQYF | TGCGCCAGCAGGATCGGGACAGGGGTCGGGCCCTACGAGCAGTACTTC
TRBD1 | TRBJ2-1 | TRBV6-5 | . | CASSKRTGTGNEQFF | TGTGCCAGCAGCAAAAGGACAGGGACAGGCAATGAGCAGTTCTTC
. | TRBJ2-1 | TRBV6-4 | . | CASSDSWGPHPDNEQFF | TGTGCCAGCAGTGACTCTTGGGGACCCCACCCAGACAATGAGCAGTTCTTC
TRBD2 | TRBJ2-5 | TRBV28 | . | CASSAPSGSGEIQYF | TGTGCCAGCAGTGCGCCTAGCGGAAGCGGGGAGATCCAGTACTTC
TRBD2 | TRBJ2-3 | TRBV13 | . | CASSVSIAGGHTDTQYF | TGTGCCAGCAGCGTCTCCATAGCGGGAGGGCACACAGATACGCAGTATTTT
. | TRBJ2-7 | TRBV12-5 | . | CASGLSLAGEQYF | TGTGCTAGTGGTCTCTCCCTCGCAGGAGAGCAGTACTTC
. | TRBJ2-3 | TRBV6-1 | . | CASSVTTDTQYF | TGTGCCAGCAGTGTCACTACAGATACGCAGTATTTT
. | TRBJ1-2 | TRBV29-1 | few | CSVEDPMGPRFYGYTF | TGCAGCGTTGAAGACCCCATGGGACCCAGATTCTATGGCTACACCTTC
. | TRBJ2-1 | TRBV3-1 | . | CASSQEYRTPTGSNEQFF | TGTGCCAGCAGCCAAGAGTATCGAACTCCCACCGGATCGAATGAGCAGTTCTTC
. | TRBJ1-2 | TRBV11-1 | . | CASSAFSGLDYGYTF | TGTGCCAGCAGCGCCTTTTCGGGGTTGGACTATGGCTACACCTTC
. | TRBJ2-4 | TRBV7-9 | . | CASSLVAGQAGEQYF | TGTGCCAGCAGCTTAGTAGCGGGACAGGCGGGGGAGCAGTACTTC
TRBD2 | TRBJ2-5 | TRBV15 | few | CATSSATGLAGAKTQYF | TGTGCCACCAGCAGTGCAACCGGACTAGCGGGAGCAAAGACCCAGTACTTC
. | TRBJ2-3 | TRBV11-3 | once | CASSLQGRATDTQYF | TGTGCCAGCAGCTTACAGGGAAGGGCGACAGATACGCAGTATTTT
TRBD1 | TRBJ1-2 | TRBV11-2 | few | CASSSRTGSPYGYTF | TGTGCCAGCAGCTCTAGGACAGGCTCTCCCTATGGCTACACCTTC
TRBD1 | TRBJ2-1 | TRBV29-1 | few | CSVTGTGPNEQFF | TGCAGCGTAACCGGGACAGGACCCAATGAGCAGTTCTTC